What follows are 31 T cell receptor beta chains derived from one specimen sequenced in a study of blood T cell repertoires in COVID-19. This table comes from immunoSEQ multiplex PCR, and its TCRdb copy is limited to in-frame clones, with some not included. The sample has about 78,000 clones, around nine tenths seen once; the top ten hold around 5.3%. Sequenced sample: peripheral blood. The source is a man over 45 with active or convalescent COVID-19.

The chain links TRBV12-5 to TRBJ1-5, with D unclear. Trimming removed 4 bases at V and 7 bases at J, with 17 bases between. From germline, CDR1 is LGHNT and CDR2 FRNRAP. The CDR3 is 15 amino acids. The CDR3 sequence is CASGYGSGLGQPQHF. The CDR3 DNA sequence: TGTGCTAGTGGTTATGGCAGCGGATTGGGGCAGCCCCAGCATTTT.

The chain combines TRBV6-2 or TRBV6-3 with TRBJ1-1; D remains ambiguous. Germline loops: CDR1 MNHEY, CDR2 SVGEGT. V was cut by 7 bases and J by 1 base, with 10 bases left in between. The CDR3 spans 13 residues. The CDR3 is CASTPAENTEAFF. The CDR3 DNA is TGTGCCAGCACCCCGGCGGAGAACACTGAAGCTTTCTTT.

This chain uses TRBV30 with TRBJ1-2; 11 bases fit TRBD1. The CDR3 has 16 amino acids. Unmatched junction bases numbered 12, after V lost 3 bases and J lost 6 bases. From germline, CDR1 is GTSNPN and CDR2 SVGIG (reference sequence). CDR3 DNA: TGTGCCTGGAGCGGAAAACCCGGGACAGGGGGGGATGGCTACACCTTC. It encodes CAWSGKPGTGGDGYTF.

This rearrangement joins TRBV19 to TRBJ1-1; 7 nucleotides align to TRBD1. The CDR3 loop spans 15 amino acids. Looked up from germline, CDR1 is LNHDA and CDR2 is SQIVND (reference sequence). Trimming cost V 4 bases and J 1 base; bases outside gene matches: 6. The CDR3 loop is CASSSPGQENTEAFF. The CDR3 region has the DNA TGTGCCAGTAGTAGCCCCGGACAGGAGAACACTGAAGCTTTCTTT.

The V and J genes are TRBV19 and TRBJ2-1; 14 nucleotides agree with TRBD2. Germline V gives CDR1 LNHDA, CDR2 SQIVND (reference sequence). CDR3 size: 18 residues. Trimming cost V 2 bases and J 5 bases; bases outside gene matches: 8. The CDR3 spells CASSIMTSGGGANNEQFF. CDR3 in DNA: TGTGCCAGTAGTATAATGACTAGCGGGGGGGGAGCGAACAATGAGCAGTTCTTC.

Notes on this clone: The germline gene is not matched at one end of the junction; a read error may be the cause. The V call is TRBV6-1, the J call TRBJ2-3; no definite D call. The CDR3 runs to 14 residues. Per the germline V gene, CDR1 is MNHNS and CDR2 is SASEGT. The CDR3 spells CASSDSRPTATQYF. For the CDR3, the DNA is TGTGCCAGCAGTGATTCCCGACCCACAGCTACGCAGTATTTT.

This rearrangement joins TRBV5-6 to TRBJ1-6, with D tentatively TRBD1 (5 bases). Germline V gene lookup returns CDR1 SGHDT and CDR2 YYEEEE. With 5 bases removed from V and 0 bases from J, the gap between germline ends came to 15 bases. The CDR3 has 17 residues. The CDR3 sequence is CASRDGHSSSYNSPLHF. The CDR3 DNA follows: TGTGCCAGCAGAGATGGACATTCGAGCTCCTATAATTCACCCCTCCACTTT.

The rearrangement joins TRBV2 to TRBJ2-5; TRBD2 is a possible D gene (5 bases). V was trimmed by 1 base and J by 4 bases, leaving 13 bases between them. Germline CDR1 reads SNHLY; CDR2 reads FYNNEI. The CDR3 spans 15 residues. CDR3 in amino acids: CASSEVTPGGETQYF. The CDR3 bases are TGTGCCAGCAGTGAAGTGACTCCCGGAGGAGAGACCCAGTACTTC. The full variable domain, its missing parts supplied by reference TRBV2 and TRBJ2-5, is EPEVTQTPSHQVTQMGQEVILRCVPISNHLYFYWYRQILGQKVEFLVSFYNNEISEKSEIFDDQFSVERPDGSNFTLKIRSTKLEDSAMYFCASSEVTPGGETQYFGPGTRLLVL.

The CDR3 loop reads CASSIGILPPNQPQHF. The CDR3 nucleotides are TGTGCCAGTAGTATAGGAATCCTACCCCCGAATCAGCCCCAGCATTTT. V gene TRBV19 combines with J gene TRBJ1-5, with no clear D. Germline CDR1 and CDR2: LNHDA and SQIVND (reference sequence). The CDR3 loop spans 16 amino acids. Trimming removed 1 base at V and 4 bases at J, with 14 bases between.

The V gene is TRBV10-1, the J gene TRBJ2-3; 10 nucleotides match TRBD2. This CDR3 spans 15 amino acids. Trimming cost V 5 bases and J 1 base; bases outside gene matches: 3. The germline V gene encodes CDR1 WNHNN and CDR2 SYGVQD (reference sequence). DNA for the CDR3: TGCGCCAGCAGTCCCGGGACTAGCGGCACAGATACGCAGTATTTT. Translation gives CASSPGTSGTDTQYF.

J is TRBJ1-5 and V is TRBV18; 10 nucleotides agree with TRBD1. This CDR3 spans 16 amino acids. The J segment lost 2 bases and the V segment lost 3 bases, leaving 4 bases of the junction unmatched. Looked up from germline, CDR1 is KGHSH and CDR2 is LQKENI. The CDR3 region is CASSPGQGNGNQPQHF. In nucleotides, the CDR3 is TGTGCCAGCTCACCGGGACAGGGGAATGGCAATCAGCCCCAGCATTTT.

The chain recombines TRBV6-5 with TRBJ1-3; D possibly corresponds to TRBD1 (5 bases). The V gene's germline CDR1 is MNHEY and CDR2 SVGAGI. Trimming took off 6 bases at V and 0 bases at J, with 9 bases between the two ends. The CDR3 consists of 14 residues. CDR3: CASRKDTSGNTIYF. CDR3 sequence (DNA): TGTGCCAGCAGAAAGGACACCTCTGGAAACACCATATATTTT.

This clone has more than one count but fewer than ten. The genes are TRBV30 and TRBJ2-1; 9 nucleotides match TRBD2. The germline gives CDR1 GTSNPN, CDR2 SVGIG (reference sequence). The CDR3 loop spans 14 amino acids. V dropped 2 bases and J dropped 14; count of bases not matched to a gene: 13. The CDR3 coding sequence is TGTGCCTGGAGTCAGGCTAGCGGGGACCGTCGGAAGTTCTTC. It specifies CAWSQASGDRRKFF.

This clone was seen just once. This chain uses TRBV19 with TRBJ1-5, with 7 bases aligning to TRBD1. Germline CDR1 reads LNHDA; CDR2 reads SQIVND (reference sequence). This CDR3 has 16 amino acids. The J segment lost 0 bases and the V segment lost 5 bases, leaving 7 bases of the junction unmatched. The CDR3 reads CASSPLRGYSNQPQHF. In DNA form, the CDR3 reads TGTGCCAGTAGTCCTCTCAGGGGGTATAGCAATCAGCCCCAGCATTTT. The full variable domain, rest sourced from reference TRBV19 and TRBJ1-5, is DGGITQSPKYLFRKEGQNVTLSCEQNLNHDAMYWYRQDPGQGLRLIYYSQIVNDFQKGDIAEGYSVSREKKESFPLTVTSAQKNPTAFYLCASSPLRGYSNQPQHFGDGTRLSIL.

This chain connects TRBV11-2 to TRBJ1-6; 7 nucleotides line up with TRBD1. With V trimmed by 5 bases and J by 16 bases, 17 bases remained unmatched. From germline, CDR1 is SGHAT and CDR2 FQNNGV. This CDR3 is built from 15 residues. DNA of the CDR3: TGTGCCAGCAGCGGAAGGGGACAGTTCTCCAGGCCTCTCCACTTT. Translation: CASSGRGQFSRPLHF.

This chain joins TRBV7-2 and TRBJ2-7, with D unresolved. The CDR3 sequence is 14 residues long. Trimming pared 3 bases from V and 3 bases from J, leaving 12 bases between. Germline CDR1 and CDR2: SGHTA and FQGNSA. DNA for the CDR3: TGTGCCAGCAGCTTTCTGGGCCATATCTACGAGCAGTACTTC. It codes for CASSFLGHIYEQYF.

The chain has TRBV5-1 and TRBJ2-7; TRBD1 matches 7 bases. Germline CDR1 SGHRS, CDR2 YFSETQ. Losses at the gene ends were 4 bases for V and 2 bases for J; bases not matched to a gene: 6. The CDR3 has 14 residues. Here the CDR3 reads CASSTGQETYEQYF. In DNA, the CDR3 is TGCGCCAGCAGCACAGGACAGGAAACCTACGAGCAGTACTTC.

The genes are TRBV7-8 and TRBJ2-7, with D possibly TRBD2 on 7 matching bases. Trimming stripped 0 bases from V and 7 bases from J, with 19 bases between. The CDR3 is 16 amino acids. CDR1 and CDR2 (germline): SGHVS, FQNEAQ. The CDR3 nucleotides are TGTGCCAGCAGCTTAGCTGGGGGGCCGGGGGGTGGGGAGCAGTACGTC. Protein sequence: CASSLAGGPGGGEQYV.

The rearrangement uses TRBV4-1 and TRBJ2-3, with TRBD2 matching 14 bases. The CDR3 totals 16 residues. The germline gives CDR1 MGHRA, CDR2 YSYEKL. J lost 4 bases, V lost 3 bases, and 3 bases had no gene match. The CDR3 is CASSQGTSGGADTQYF. DNA for the CDR3: TGCGCCAGCAGCCAGGGGACTAGCGGGGGCGCAGATACGCAGTATTTT.

The chain uses TRBV4-1 and TRBJ2-2; 9 nucleotides agree with TRBD2. Germline trimming cut 6 bases from V and 0 bases from J; bases unmatched to any gene: 5. CDR3 length: 16 amino acids. Germline CDR1 and CDR2: MGHRA and YSYEKL. CDR3 nucleotides: TGCGCCAGCAGTCCTAGCGGGGCCGCGAACACCGGGGAGCTGTTTTTT. It codes for CASSPSGAANTGELFF.

The rearrangement uses TRBV18 and TRBJ2-5; no clear D gene. Trimming pared 5 bases from V and 5 bases from J, leaving 9 bases between. Germline CDR1 and CDR2: KGHSH and LQKENI. CDR3 length: 12 residues. CDR3 amino acids: CASSAPGETQYF. The CDR3, as DNA: TGTGCCAGCTCAGCCCCCGGGGAGACCCAGTACTTC.

This clone turned up a few times. The genes are TRBV30 and TRBJ2-7; tentative D call: TRBD1 (6 bases). CDR3 length: 12 amino acids. With 1 base removed from V and 12 bases from J, the gap between germline ends came to 16 bases. Germline V gene lookup returns CDR1 GTSNPN and CDR2 SVGIG (reference sequence). CDR3 amino acids: CAWSGSQGPRYF. CDR3 sequence (DNA): TGTGCCTGGAGTGGGTCACAGGGACCGAGGTACTTC.

This chain uses TRBV5-4 with TRBJ1-2; TRBD1 matches at 8 bases. Unmatched junction bases numbered 7, after V lost 2 bases and J lost 4 bases. Germline CDR1 is SGHNT and CDR2 is YYREEE (reference sequence). CDR3 length: 15 amino acids. Here the CDR3 DNA reads TGTGCCAGCAGCTTAGTGGAACAGGGGGGCTATGGCTACACCTTC. Translation gives CASSLVEQGGYGYTF.

In DNA form, the CDR3 reads TGCGCCAGCAGTCAATCACAGGACGGTCTCAATCAGCCCCAGCATTTT. The encoded protein is CASSQSQDGLNQPQHF. This chain uses TRBV23-1 with TRBJ1-5, with D tentatively TRBD1 (5 bases). TRBV23-1 is placed among ORFs of uncertain function. V lost 0 bases and J lost 3, with 12 bases in between. The CDR3 is 16 amino acids.

V usage is TRBV4-1 and J usage is TRBJ1-4; maybe TRBD1 (5 bases). The germline V gene has CDR1 MGHRA and CDR2 YSYEKL. V was shortened by 2 bases and J by 7 bases, with 14 bases between the two germline ends. The CDR3 totals 15 residues. CDR3 nucleotide sequence: TGCGCCAGCAGCCAATCGGGCCAGGGTAGTGAAAAACTGTTTTTT. Translated, it gives CASSQSGQGSEKLFF.

This clone has a single count. This chain links TRBV3-1 (or the pseudogene TRBV3-2) with TRBJ1-2; TRBD1 agrees at 9 bases. Germline V lookup: CDR1 LGHDT, CDR2 YNNKEL (reference sequence). This CDR3 spans 15 amino acids. J lost 6 bases, V lost 1 base, and 6 bases had no gene match. The CDR3 loop reads CASSQGGGTGNGYTF. The CDR3, as DNA: TGTGCCAGCAGCCAAGGCGGGGGGACAGGGAATGGCTACACCTTC.

A note on this clone: In the same sample, other DNA sequences code for this CDR3. The chain joins TRBV9 to TRBJ1-3; D gene ambiguous. Looked up from germline, CDR1 is SGDLS and CDR2 is YYNGEE. This CDR3 is 13 amino acids long. V was clipped by 0 bases and J by 7 bases, with 8 bases between them. CDR3 residues: CASSVDEGNTIYF. For the CDR3, the DNA is TGTGCCAGCAGCGTAGATGAGGGCAACACCATATATTTT.

The rearrangement joins TRBV7-6 to TRBJ1-1, with 9 bases lining up with TRBD1. With V trimmed by 1 base and J by 4 bases, 7 bases remained unmatched. Germline lookup yields CDR1 SGHVS and CDR2 FNYEAQ. The CDR3 extends over 16 amino acids. The CDR3 DNA reads TGTGCCAGCAGCTTAGGGGCGCGACAGGGGGGCACTGAAGCTTTCTTT. Translating it yields CASSLGARQGGTEAFF.

This chain joins TRBV7-6 and TRBJ2-7; TRBD1 aligns across 8 bases. The germline gives CDR1 SGHVS, CDR2 FNYEAQ. Unmatched junction bases numbered 2, after V lost 4 bases and J lost 6 bases. This CDR3 is 12 amino acids long. The CDR3 here is CASSSDRGEQYF. The DNA of the CDR3 is TGTGCCAGCAGCTCTGACAGGGGCGAGCAGTACTTC.

This clone turned up a few times. The rearrangement uses TRBV2 and TRBJ2-1; D is ambiguous. In germline, CDR1 is SNHLY, CDR2 FYNNEI. This CDR3 has 15 amino acids. Trimming removed 2 bases at V and 5 bases at J, with 13 bases between. The CDR3 nucleotides are TGTGCCAGCAGTGAAAGCGTTCCCCGAGACAATGAGCAGTTCTTC. This sequence encodes CASSESVPRDNEQFF.

The V and J genes are TRBV2 and TRBJ2-2; the D gene is possibly TRBD2 (5 bases). V was trimmed by 4 bases and J by 3 bases, leaving 6 bases between them. Germline loops: CDR1 SNHLY, CDR2 FYNNEI. This CDR3 has 13 residues. The CDR3, as DNA: TGTGCCAGCAGTGGGAGGCACACCGGGGAGCTGTTTTTT. Protein sequence: CASSGRHTGELFF.